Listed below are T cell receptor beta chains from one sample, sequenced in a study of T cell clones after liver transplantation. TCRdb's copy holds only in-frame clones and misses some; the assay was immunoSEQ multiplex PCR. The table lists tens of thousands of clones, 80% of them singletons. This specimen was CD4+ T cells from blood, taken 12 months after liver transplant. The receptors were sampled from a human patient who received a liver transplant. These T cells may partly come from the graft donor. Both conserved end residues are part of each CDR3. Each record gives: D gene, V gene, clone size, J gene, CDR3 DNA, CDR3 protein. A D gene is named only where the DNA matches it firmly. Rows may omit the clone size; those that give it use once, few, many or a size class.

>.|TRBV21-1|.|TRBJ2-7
TGTGCCAGCAGCGAGAGGCGTCGGCACAATACCGGGACTAGGGTCTCCTACGAGCAGTACTTC
CASSERRRHNTGTRVSYEQYF
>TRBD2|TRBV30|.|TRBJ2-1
TGTGCCTGGAGTGTATTGGGGACTAGTGGGTCCTACAATGAGCAGTTCTTC
CAWSVLGTSGSYNEQFF
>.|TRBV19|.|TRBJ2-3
TGTGCCAGTAGTCGGAACGGACATACTAGCACAGATACGCAGTATTTT
CASSRNGHTSTDTQYF
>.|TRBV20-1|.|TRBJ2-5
TGCAGTGCTACCTTCGAGGAGACCCAGTACTTC
CSATFEETQYF
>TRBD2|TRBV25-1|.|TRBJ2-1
TGTGCCAGCAGTGAAGCTAGCGGAATAAACAATGAGCAGTTCTTC
CASSEASGINNEQFF
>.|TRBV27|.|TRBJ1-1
TGTGCCAGCAGTTTCTACGATGGGGGAAACACTGAAGCTTTCTTT
CASSFYDGGNTEAFF
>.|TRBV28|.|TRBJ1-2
TGTGCCAGCAGTTTACCCGGAGGGGGAAGCTACACCTTC
CASSLPGGGSYTF
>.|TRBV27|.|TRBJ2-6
TGTGCCAGCAGTTTGAGGGGGGATTGGGCCAACGTCCTGACTTTC
CASSLRGDWANVLTF
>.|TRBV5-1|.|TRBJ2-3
TGCGCCAGCAGCTTGGGGGTCGGCTCTGGCACAGATACGCAGTATTTT
CASSLGVGSGTDTQYF
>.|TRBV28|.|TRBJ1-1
TGTGCCAGCAGTGTATACCCGGGACGCAGTGAAGCTTTCTTT
CASSVYPGRSEAFF
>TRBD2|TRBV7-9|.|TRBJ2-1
TGTGCCAGCAGCCCCGCGGGAGGCCCCTACAATGAGCAGTTCTTC
CASSPAGGPYNEQFF
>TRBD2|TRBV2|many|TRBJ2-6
TGTGCCAGCAGGGGGGGCCCGGGACTAGGGTCCGGGGCCAACGTCCTGACTTTC
CASRGGPGLGSGANVLTF
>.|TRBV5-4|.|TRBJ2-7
TGTGCCAGCCGTCCTATGGCAGGCCCCTACGAGCAGTACTTC
CASRPMAGPYEQYF
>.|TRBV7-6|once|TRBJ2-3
TGTGCCAGCAGCTTAGGGGGGCTAGCGGGCACAGATACGCAGTATTTT
CASSLGGLAGTDTQYF